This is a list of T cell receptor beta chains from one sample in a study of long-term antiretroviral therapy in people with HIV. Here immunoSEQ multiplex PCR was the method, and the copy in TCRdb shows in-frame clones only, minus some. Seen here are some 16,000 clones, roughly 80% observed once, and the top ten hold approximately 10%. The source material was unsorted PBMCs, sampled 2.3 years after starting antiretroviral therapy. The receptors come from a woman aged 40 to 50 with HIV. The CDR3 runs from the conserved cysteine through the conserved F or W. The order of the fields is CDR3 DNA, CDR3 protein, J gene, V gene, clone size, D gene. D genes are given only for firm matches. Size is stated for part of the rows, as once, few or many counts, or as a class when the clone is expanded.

CDR3nt: TGTGCCAGTAGTGCTCAGATGGCGGGGGGTTACAATGAGCAGTTCTTC
CDR3aa: CASSAQMAGGYNEQFF
j_gene: TRBJ2-1
v_gene: TRBV19
abundance: -
d_gene: TRBD2

CDR3nt: TGTGCCAGCAGACCCGGGACGGCGGCGGCCCAGCATTTT
CDR3aa: CASRPGTAAAQHF
j_gene: TRBJ1-5
v_gene: TRBV6-5
abundance: -
d_gene: -

CDR3nt: TGTGCCAGCAGTTACGGGGGGGCTGAAGCTTTCTTT
CDR3aa: CASSYGGAEAFF
j_gene: TRBJ1-1
v_gene: TRBV7-6
abundance: few
d_gene: -

CDR3nt: TGTGCCAGCAGCTTACAGGGGGCTCAATACACTGAAGCTTTCTTT
CDR3aa: CASSLQGAQYTEAFF
j_gene: TRBJ1-1
v_gene: TRBV27
abundance: -
d_gene: TRBD1

CDR3nt: TGCGCCAGCATCCGAGGGGTAGGCGCAGATACGCAGTATTTT
CDR3aa: CASIRGVGADTQYF
j_gene: TRBJ2-3
v_gene: TRBV10-2
abundance: few
d_gene: -

CDR3nt: TGTGCCAGCAGCTTGGCACTAGACGGGACAGATACGCAGTATTTT
CDR3aa: CASSLALDGTDTQYF
j_gene: TRBJ2-3
v_gene: TRBV5-6
abundance: -
d_gene: -

CDR3nt: TGTGCCAGCAGCGCCTCGGGAGGGCTGTCTACTGGGGCCAACGTCCTGACTTTC
CDR3aa: CASSASGGLSTGANVLTF
j_gene: TRBJ2-6
v_gene: TRBV9
abundance: -
d_gene: TRBD2

CDR3nt: TGTGCCAGCAGCGTAGTAAGTCTAGCGGGAGGGGGCGACACCGGGGAGCTGTTTTTT
CDR3aa: CASSVVSLAGGGDTGELFF
j_gene: TRBJ2-2
v_gene: TRBV9
abundance: -
d_gene: TRBD2

CDR3nt: TGCGCCAGCAGCCTGTTAGCCGGAGAGACCCAGTACTTC
CDR3aa: CASSLLAGETQYF
j_gene: TRBJ2-5
v_gene: TRBV5-1
abundance: once
d_gene: -

CDR3nt: TGTGCCAGCAGCGAGGGTCAGTCCTACGAGCAGTACTTC
CDR3aa: CASSEGQSYEQYF
j_gene: TRBJ2-7
v_gene: TRBV9
abundance: -
d_gene: -

CDR3nt: TGTGCCAGCAGCTTAGATGGGCCGAGCTCTGGAAACACCATATATTTT
CDR3aa: CASSLDGPSSGNTIYF
j_gene: TRBJ1-3
v_gene: TRBV7-9
abundance: -
d_gene: -

CDR3nt: TGTGCCTGGGGACTAGTCGAGCAGTTCTTC
CDR3aa: CAWGLVEQFF
j_gene: TRBJ2-1
v_gene: TRBV30
abundance: -
d_gene: TRBD2

CDR3nt: TGTGCCAGCAGCCTGACTAGCGGGGCGGGCAATGAGCAGTTCTTC
CDR3aa: CASSLTSGAGNEQFF
j_gene: TRBJ2-1
v_gene: TRBV7-9
abundance: -
d_gene: TRBD2

CDR3nt: TGTGCCAGCAGTTTAAGGGCTGGCGAGCAGTACTTC
CDR3aa: CASSLRAGEQYF
j_gene: TRBJ2-7
v_gene: TRBV27
abundance: few
d_gene: -

CDR3nt: TGTGCCAGCAGCTTAACTAGCGGGGATTACAATGAGCAGTTCTTC
CDR3aa: CASSLTSGDYNEQFF
j_gene: TRBJ2-1
v_gene: TRBV11-3
abundance: -
d_gene: TRBD2

CDR3nt: TGTGCCAGCAGCCCAGACGCCTATAATTCACCCCTCCACTTT
CDR3aa: CASSPDAYNSPLHF
j_gene: TRBJ1-6
v_gene: TRBV7-9
abundance: -
d_gene: -

CDR3nt: TGCAGCGTAGGGGATGGGGAGACCCAGTACTTC
CDR3aa: CSVGDGETQYF
j_gene: TRBJ2-5
v_gene: TRBV29-1
abundance: -
d_gene: -

CDR3nt: TGCAGCTACCGTGGAGGGTATGGCTACACCTTC
CDR3aa: CSYRGGYGYTF
j_gene: TRBJ1-2
v_gene: TRBV20-1
abundance: few
d_gene: -

CDR3nt: TGTGCCTGGAGTCCCCTCCAGACAGGGATGGATTCACCCCTCCACTTT
CDR3aa: CAWSPLQTGMDSPLHF
j_gene: TRBJ1-6
v_gene: TRBV30
abundance: -
d_gene: TRBD1

CDR3nt: TGTGCCAGCAGTGAGGAGGGATCTTCACCCCTCCACTTT
CDR3aa: CASSEEGSSPLHF
j_gene: TRBJ1-6
v_gene: TRBV2
abundance: -
d_gene: -

CDR3nt: TGTGCCTGGAGTGAACTTGGAAACACCATATATTTT
CDR3aa: CAWSELGNTIYF
j_gene: TRBJ1-3
v_gene: TRBV30
abundance: -
d_gene: -

CDR3nt: TGTGCCAGCAGCTTCGATACGACAGGGTTGTATGGCTACACCTTC
CDR3aa: CASSFDTTGLYGYTF
j_gene: TRBJ1-2
v_gene: TRBV7-2
abundance: -
d_gene: TRBD1

CDR3nt: TGTGCCAGCAGTGAACTCGCTAGCGGGAGGGGGTACAATGAGCAGTTCTTC
CDR3aa: CASSELASGRGYNEQFF
j_gene: TRBJ2-1
v_gene: TRBV2
abundance: once
d_gene: TRBD2

CDR3nt: TGTGCCAGCAGCTTCCAGGGAGGCAATCAGCCCCAGCATTTT
CDR3aa: CASSFQGGNQPQHF
j_gene: TRBJ1-5
v_gene: TRBV5-4
abundance: -
d_gene: -

CDR3nt: TGTGCCAGTAGTCCGGACAGGGGGCTGAACACTGAAGCTTTCTTT
CDR3aa: CASSPDRGLNTEAFF
j_gene: TRBJ1-1
v_gene: TRBV19
abundance: -
d_gene: TRBD1

CDR3nt: TGCAGCGTAGAAGACTTAAGCTCCTACGAGCAGTACTTC
CDR3aa: CSVEDLSSYEQYF
j_gene: TRBJ2-7
v_gene: TRBV29-1
abundance: -
d_gene: -

CDR3nt: TGTGCCAGCAGCGTTAGCTATGCGCAGTATTTT
CDR3aa: CASSVSYAQYF
j_gene: TRBJ2-3
v_gene: TRBV11-2
abundance: -
d_gene: -

CDR3nt: TGTGCCAGCAGCCCAGGGAGGGGCCGAGACTACGAGCAGTACTTC
CDR3aa: CASSPGRGRDYEQYF
j_gene: TRBJ2-7
v_gene: TRBV4-2
abundance: few
d_gene: TRBD2

CDR3nt: TGTGCCAGCAGCCAAGATTCGTACGAGCAGTACTTC
CDR3aa: CASSQDSYEQYF
j_gene: TRBJ2-7
v_gene: TRBV4-2
abundance: once
d_gene: -

CDR3nt: TGTGCCAGCAGCTTAGCGGGAGGGTCCTACGAGCAGTACTTC
CDR3aa: CASSLAGGSYEQYF
j_gene: TRBJ2-7
v_gene: TRBV11-2
abundance: once
d_gene: TRBD2

CDR3nt: TGTGCCAGCAGCTTAGCTCAGGCTGGGGCCTACGAGCAGTACTTC
CDR3aa: CASSLAQAGAYEQYF
j_gene: TRBJ2-7
v_gene: TRBV11-2
abundance: few
d_gene: -

CDR3nt: TGCGCCAGCAGTACCAAAGGGGATACTGAAGCTTTCTTT
CDR3aa: CASSTKGDTEAFF
j_gene: TRBJ1-1
v_gene: TRBV10-2
abundance: -
d_gene: -